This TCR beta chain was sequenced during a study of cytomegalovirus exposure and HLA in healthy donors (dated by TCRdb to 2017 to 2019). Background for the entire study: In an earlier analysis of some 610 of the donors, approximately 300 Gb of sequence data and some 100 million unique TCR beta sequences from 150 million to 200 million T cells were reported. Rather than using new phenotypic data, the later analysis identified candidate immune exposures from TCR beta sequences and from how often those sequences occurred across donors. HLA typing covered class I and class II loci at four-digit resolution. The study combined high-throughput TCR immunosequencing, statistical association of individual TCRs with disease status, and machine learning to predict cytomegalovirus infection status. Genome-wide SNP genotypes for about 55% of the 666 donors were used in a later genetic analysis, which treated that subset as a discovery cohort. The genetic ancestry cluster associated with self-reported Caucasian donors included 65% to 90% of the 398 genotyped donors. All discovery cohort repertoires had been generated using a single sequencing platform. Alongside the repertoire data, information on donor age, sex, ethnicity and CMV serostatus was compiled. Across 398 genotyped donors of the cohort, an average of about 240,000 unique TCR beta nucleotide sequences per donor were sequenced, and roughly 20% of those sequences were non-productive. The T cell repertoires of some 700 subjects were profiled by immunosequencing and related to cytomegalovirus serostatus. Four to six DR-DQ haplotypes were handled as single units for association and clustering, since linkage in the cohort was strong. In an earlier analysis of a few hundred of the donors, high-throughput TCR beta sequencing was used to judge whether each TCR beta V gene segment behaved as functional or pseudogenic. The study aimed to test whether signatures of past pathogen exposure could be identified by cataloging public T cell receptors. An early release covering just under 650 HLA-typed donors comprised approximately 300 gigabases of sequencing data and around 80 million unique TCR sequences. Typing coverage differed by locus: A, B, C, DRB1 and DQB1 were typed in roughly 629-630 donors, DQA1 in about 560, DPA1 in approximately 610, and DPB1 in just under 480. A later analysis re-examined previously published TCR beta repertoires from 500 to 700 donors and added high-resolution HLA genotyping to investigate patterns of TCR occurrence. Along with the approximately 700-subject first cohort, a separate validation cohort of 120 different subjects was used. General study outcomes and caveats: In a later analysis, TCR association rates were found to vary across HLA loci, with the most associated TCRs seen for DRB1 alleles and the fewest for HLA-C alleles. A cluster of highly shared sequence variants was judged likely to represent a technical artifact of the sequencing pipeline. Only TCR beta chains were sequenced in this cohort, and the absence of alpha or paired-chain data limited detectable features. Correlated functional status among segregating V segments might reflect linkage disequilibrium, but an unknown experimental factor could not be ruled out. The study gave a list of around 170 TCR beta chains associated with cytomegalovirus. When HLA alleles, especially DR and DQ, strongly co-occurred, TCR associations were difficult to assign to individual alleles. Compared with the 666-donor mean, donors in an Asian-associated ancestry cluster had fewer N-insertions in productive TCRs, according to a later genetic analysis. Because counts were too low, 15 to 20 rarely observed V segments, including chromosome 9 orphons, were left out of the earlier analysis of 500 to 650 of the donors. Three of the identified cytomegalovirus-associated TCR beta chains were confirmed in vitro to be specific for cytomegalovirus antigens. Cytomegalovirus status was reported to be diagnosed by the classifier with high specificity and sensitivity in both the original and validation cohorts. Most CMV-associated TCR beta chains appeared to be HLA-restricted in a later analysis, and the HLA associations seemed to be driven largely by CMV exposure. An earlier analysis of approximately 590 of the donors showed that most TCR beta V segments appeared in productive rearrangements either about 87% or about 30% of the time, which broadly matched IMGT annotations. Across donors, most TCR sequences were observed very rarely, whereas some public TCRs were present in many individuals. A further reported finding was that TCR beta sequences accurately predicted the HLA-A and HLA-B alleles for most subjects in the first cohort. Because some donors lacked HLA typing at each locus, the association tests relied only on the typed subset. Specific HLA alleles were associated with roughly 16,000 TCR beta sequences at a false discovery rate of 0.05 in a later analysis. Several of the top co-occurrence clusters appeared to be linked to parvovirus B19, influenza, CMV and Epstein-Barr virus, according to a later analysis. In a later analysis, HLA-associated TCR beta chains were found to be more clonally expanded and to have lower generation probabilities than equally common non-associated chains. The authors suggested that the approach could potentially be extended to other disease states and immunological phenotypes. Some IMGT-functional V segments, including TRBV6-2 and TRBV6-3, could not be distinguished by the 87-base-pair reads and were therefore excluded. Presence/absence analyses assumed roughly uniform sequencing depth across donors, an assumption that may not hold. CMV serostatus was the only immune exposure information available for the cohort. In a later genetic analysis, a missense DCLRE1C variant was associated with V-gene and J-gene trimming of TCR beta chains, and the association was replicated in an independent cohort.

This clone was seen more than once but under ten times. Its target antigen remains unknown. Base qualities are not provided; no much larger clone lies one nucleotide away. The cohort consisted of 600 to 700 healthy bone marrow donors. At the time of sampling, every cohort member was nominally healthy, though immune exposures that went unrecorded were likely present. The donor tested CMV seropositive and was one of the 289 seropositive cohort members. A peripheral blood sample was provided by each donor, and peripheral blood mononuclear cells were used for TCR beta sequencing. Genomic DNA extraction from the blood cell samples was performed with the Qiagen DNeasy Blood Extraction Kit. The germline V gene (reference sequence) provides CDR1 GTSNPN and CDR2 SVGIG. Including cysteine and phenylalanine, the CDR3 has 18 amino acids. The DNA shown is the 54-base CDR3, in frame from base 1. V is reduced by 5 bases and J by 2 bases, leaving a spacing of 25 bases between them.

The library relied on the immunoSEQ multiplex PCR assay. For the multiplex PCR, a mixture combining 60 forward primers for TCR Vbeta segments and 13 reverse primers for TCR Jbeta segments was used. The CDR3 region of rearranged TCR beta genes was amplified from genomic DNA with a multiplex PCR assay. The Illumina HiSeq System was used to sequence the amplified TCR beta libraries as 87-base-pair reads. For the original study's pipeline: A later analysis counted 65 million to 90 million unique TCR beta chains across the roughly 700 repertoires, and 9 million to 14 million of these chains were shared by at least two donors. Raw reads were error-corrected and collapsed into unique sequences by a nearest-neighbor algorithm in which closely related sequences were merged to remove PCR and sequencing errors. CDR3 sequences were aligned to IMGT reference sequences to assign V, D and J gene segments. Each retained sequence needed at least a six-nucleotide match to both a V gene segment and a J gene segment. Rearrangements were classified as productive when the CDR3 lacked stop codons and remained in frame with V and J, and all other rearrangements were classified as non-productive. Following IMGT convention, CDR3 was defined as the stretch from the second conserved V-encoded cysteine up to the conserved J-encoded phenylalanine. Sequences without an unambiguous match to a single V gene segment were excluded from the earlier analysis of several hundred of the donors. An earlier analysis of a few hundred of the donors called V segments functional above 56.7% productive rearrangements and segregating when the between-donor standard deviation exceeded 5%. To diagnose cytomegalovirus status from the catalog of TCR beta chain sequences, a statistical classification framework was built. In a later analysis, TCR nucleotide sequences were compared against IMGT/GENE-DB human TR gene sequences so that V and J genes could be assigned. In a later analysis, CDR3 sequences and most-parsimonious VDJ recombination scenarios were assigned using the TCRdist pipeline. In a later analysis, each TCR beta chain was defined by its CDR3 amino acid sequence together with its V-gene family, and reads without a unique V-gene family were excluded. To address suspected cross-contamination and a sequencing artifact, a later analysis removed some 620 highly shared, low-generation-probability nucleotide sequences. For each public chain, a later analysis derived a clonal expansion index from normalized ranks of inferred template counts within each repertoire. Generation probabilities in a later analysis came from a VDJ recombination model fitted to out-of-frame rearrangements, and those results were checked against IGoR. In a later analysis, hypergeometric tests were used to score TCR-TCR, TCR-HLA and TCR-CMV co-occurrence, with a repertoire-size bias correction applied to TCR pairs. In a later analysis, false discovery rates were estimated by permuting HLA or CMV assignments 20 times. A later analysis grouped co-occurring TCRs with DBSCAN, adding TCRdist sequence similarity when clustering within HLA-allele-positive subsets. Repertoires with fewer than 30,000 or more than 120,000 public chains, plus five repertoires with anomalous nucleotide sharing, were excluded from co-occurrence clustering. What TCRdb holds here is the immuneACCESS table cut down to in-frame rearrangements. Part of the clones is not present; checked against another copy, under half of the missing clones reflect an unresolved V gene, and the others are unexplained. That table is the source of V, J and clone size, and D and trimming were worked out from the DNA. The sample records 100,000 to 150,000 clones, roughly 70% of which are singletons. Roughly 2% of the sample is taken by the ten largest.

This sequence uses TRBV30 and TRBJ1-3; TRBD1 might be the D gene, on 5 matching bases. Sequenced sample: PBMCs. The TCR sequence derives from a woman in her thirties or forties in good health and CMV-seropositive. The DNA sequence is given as TGTGCCTGGGGCCGCGTGGGTCTCCGGGGGGATCCTGGAAACACCATATATTTT. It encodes CAWGRVGLRGDPGNTIYF.